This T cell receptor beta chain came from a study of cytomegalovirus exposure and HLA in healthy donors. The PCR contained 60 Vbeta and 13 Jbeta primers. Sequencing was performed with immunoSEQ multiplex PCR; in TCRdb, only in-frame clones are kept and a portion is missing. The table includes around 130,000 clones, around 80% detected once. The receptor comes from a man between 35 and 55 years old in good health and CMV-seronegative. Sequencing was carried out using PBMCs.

The CDR3 region has the DNA TGTGCCAGCAGCGTAGATAGTGATTCACCCCTCCACTTT. Translation gives CASSVDSDSPLHF. V usage is TRBV9 and J usage is TRBJ1-6, with D unclear. This CDR3 is built from 13 residues. V lost 0 bases, J lost 8 bases, and 6 bases lay in between. Germline V CDR1 and CDR2: SGDLS, YYNGEE.